A single sample is the source of the 13 T cell receptor beta chains below, sequenced in a study of control samples from healthy donors and cancer patients. Some clones are missing from TCRdb's copy, which holds only in-frame ones; the method was immunoSEQ multiplex PCR. Counted here are around 190,000 clones, 85% to 95% occurring once; the ten biggest clones make up 1.1% to 1.5%. Specimen: blood. These receptors were collected from a man aged 25 to 40 in good health.

This clone was recorded only once. The chain couples TRBV6-1 to TRBJ2-1; 13 positions match TRBD2. Germline V lookup: CDR1 MNHNS, CDR2 SASEGT. This CDR3 comprises 16 residues. V lost 4 bases and J lost 9; bases outside the gene matches: 9. The chain's CDR3 is CASSGMTSGGWVEQFF. The DNA for the CDR3 is TGTGCCAGCAGTGGGATGACTAGCGGGGGGTGGGTTGAGCAGTTCTTC.

The V gene is TRBV7-9, the J gene TRBJ2-1; possibly TRBD2 for D (5 bases). Trimming stripped 2 bases from V and 0 bases from J, with 8 bases between. This CDR3 contains 15 residues. Germline CDR1 SEHNR, CDR2 FQNEAQ (reference sequence). For the CDR3, the DNA is TGTGCCAGCAGCTTAACGGGGAGCTCCTACAATGAGCAGTTCTTC. It encodes CASSLTGSSYNEQFF.

The V and J genes are TRBV5-6 and TRBJ1-1; D perhaps matches TRBD1 (5 bases). CDR3 length: 19 amino acids. Germline lookup yields CDR1 SGHDT and CDR2 YYEEEE. Trimming took off 0 bases at V and 7 bases at J, with 28 bases between the two ends. In DNA, the CDR3 is TGTGCCAGCAGCTTGGGCCCCCTTAGGGGTCAACTGGTTGGCAGTGAAGCTTTCTTT. It is translated as CASSLGPLRGQLVGSEAFF.

The CDR3 reads CASSFTGGQGSPLHF. The CDR3 DNA reads as TGTGCCAGCAGTTTCACAGGGGGCCAGGGTTCACCCCTCCACTTT. V is TRBV28 and J is TRBJ1-6; 9 nucleotides align to TRBD1. Germline trimming cut 3 bases from V and 9 bases from J; bases unmatched to any gene: 6. The CDR3 length is 15 residues. From germline, CDR1 is MDHEN and CDR2 SYDVKM.

V usage is TRBV10-1 and J usage is TRBJ1-3, with D perhaps matching TRBD1 (6 bases). Per the germline V gene, CDR1 is WNHNN and CDR2 is SYGVQD (reference sequence). The CDR3 contains 14 residues. Deletions cut 2 bases from V and 3 bases from J, with 8 bases between. CDR3 sequence: CASSEGGFGNTIYF. Here the CDR3 DNA reads TGCGCCAGCAGTGAGGGGGGCTTTGGAAACACCATATATTTT.

This clone was detected only once. The rearrangement links TRBV29-1 to TRBJ1-6; maybe TRBD1 (6 bases). The V and J ends lost 7 bases and 6 bases respectively, with 13 bases between them. The germline V gene encodes CDR1 SQVTM and CDR2 ANQGSEA. The CDR3 spans 13 residues. CDR3 nucleotides: TGCAGCGCCCAAAAGGGGGGTAATTCACCCCTCCACTTT. This sequence encodes CSAQKGGNSPLHF.

The chain employs TRBV18 and TRBJ2-5; D not resolved. The V end lost 3 bases, the J end lost 5 bases, and 13 bases lay between the germline ends. The germline CDR1 and CDR2 sequences are KGHSH and LQKENI. The CDR3 contains 14 residues. This CDR3 is CASSPGSVGETQYF. CDR3 bases: TGTGCCAGCTCACCGGGTTCCGTGGGGGAGACCCAGTACTTC.

The sample holds one count of this clone. This chain uses TRBV3-1 (or the pseudogene TRBV3-2) with TRBJ1-2; D is unresolved. Trimming left V 6 bases short and J 4 bases short, with 12 bases between. Germline CDR1 is LGHDT and CDR2 is YNNKEL (reference sequence). This CDR3 is 13 amino acids long. In nucleotides, the CDR3 is TGTGCCAGCAGGGAAGACGGCAGCTATGGCTACACCTTC. This gives the protein CASREDGSYGYTF.

This clone has more than one count but fewer than ten. The chain has TRBV7-9 and TRBJ2-7, with a possible D match to TRBD2 (5 bases). Germline V gene sequence: CDR1 SEHNR, CDR2 FQNEAQ (reference sequence). CDR3 length: 14 amino acids. V lost 5 bases, J lost 1 base, and 12 bases lay in between. CDR3 protein: CASSPRGRSYEQYF. The CDR3 bases are TGTGCCAGCAGCCCGAGAGGGCGGTCCTACGAGCAGTACTTC.

The chain carries TRBV2 and TRBJ1-4; no firm D call. V was trimmed by 7 bases and J by 8 bases, leaving 8 bases between them. The germline V gene encodes CDR1 SNHLY and CDR2 FYNNEI. The CDR3 has 11 residues. The CDR3: CASTADEKLFF. For the CDR3, the DNA is TGTGCCAGCACCGCGGACGAAAAACTGTTTTTT.

J is TRBJ2-5 and V is TRBV2; 7 positions match TRBD1. After removal of 4 bases from V and 1 base from J, the junction contained 3 bases not matched to a gene. The germline V gene has CDR1 SNHLY and CDR2 FYNNEI. This CDR3 spans 14 amino acids. The CDR3 nucleotides are TGTGCCAGCAGTGGCCCAGGGGGCCAAGAGACCCAGTACTTC. Protein: CASSGPGGQETQYF.

CDR3 DNA sequence: TGTGCCAGAGGGGGGATGGCAGGGACAACCTACGAGCAGTACTTC. Its protein is CARGGMAGTTYEQYF. The chain is built from TRBV6-5 and TRBJ2-7, with D perhaps given as TRBD1 or TRBD2 (6 bases each). Germline V CDR1 and CDR2: MNHEY, SVGAGI. Trimming pared 9 bases from V and 2 bases from J, leaving 20 bases between. The CDR3 covers 15 residues.

This chain connects TRBV6-5 to TRBJ1-2, with 7 bases aligning to TRBD1. Germline V lookup: CDR1 MNHEY, CDR2 SVGAGI. The CDR3 totals 13 residues. V gave up 4 bases and J gave up 4 bases; unmatched junction bases: 3. CDR3 region: CASSFDRVYGYTF. In DNA form, the CDR3 reads TGTGCCAGCAGTTTCGACAGGGTCTATGGCTACACCTTC.